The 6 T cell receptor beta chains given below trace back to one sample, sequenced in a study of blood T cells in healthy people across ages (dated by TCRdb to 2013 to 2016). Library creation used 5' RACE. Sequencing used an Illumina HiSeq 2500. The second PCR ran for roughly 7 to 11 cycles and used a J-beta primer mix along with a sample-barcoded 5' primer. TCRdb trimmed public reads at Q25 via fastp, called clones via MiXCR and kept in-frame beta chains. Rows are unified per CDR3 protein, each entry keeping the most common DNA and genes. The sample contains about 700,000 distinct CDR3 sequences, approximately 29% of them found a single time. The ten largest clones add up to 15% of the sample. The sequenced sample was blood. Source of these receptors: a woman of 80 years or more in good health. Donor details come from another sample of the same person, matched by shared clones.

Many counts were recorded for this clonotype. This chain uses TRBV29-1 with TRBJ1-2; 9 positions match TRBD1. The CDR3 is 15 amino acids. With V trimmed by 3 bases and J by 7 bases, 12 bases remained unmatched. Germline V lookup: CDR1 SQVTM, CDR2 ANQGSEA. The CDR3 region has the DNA TGCAGCGTTGATGATCAAAAACAGGGGGCGCGTGGCTACACCTTC. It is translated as CSVDDQKQGARGYTF.

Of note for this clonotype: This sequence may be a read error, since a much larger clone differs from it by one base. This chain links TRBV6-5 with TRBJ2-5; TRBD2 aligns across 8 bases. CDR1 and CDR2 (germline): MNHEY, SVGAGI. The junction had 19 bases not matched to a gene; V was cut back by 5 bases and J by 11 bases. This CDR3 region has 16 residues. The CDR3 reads CASSLRIAGPLNEQYF. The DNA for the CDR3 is TGTGCCAGCAGTCTACGTATAGCGGGGCCGCTCAATGAGCAGTACTTC.

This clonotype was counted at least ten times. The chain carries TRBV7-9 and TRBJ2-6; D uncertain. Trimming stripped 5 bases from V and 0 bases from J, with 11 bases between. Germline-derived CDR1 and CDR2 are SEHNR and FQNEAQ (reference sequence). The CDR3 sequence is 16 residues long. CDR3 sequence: CASSQSRGSGANVLTF. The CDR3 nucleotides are TGTGCCAGCAGCCAATCTCGCGGCTCTGGGGCCAACGTCCTGACTTTC.

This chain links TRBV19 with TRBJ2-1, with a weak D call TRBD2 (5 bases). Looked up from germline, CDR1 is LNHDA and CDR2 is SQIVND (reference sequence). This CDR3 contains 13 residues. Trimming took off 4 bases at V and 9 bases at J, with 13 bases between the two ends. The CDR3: CASSNQKRSEQFF. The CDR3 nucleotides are TGTGCCAGTAGTAACCAAAAGCGGAGTGAGCAGTTCTTC. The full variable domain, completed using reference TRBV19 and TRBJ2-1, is DGGITQSPKYLFRKEGQNVTLSCEQNLNHDAMYWYRQDPGQGLRLIYYSQIVNDFQKGDIAEGYSVSREKKESFPLTVTSAQKNPTAFYLCASSNQKRSEQFFGPGTRLTVL.

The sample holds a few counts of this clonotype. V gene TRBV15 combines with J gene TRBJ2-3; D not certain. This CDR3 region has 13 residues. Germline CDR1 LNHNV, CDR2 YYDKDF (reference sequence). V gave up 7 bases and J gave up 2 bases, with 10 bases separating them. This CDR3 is CATTAASTDTQYF. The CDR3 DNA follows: TGTGCCACCACGGCGGCTTCCACAGATACGCAGTATTTT.

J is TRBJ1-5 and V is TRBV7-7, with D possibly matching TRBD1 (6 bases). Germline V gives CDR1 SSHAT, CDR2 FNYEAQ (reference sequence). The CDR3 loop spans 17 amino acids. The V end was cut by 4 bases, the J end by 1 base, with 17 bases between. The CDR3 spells CASSSSTGAKSNQPQHF. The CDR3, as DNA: TGTGCCAGCAGCTCGTCGACAGGCGCCAAGAGCAATCAGCCCCAGCATTTT.